This T cell receptor beta chain was sequenced for a study of read filtering for tumor transcriptome and immune sequencing. From 300 to 450 ng of RNA, a library with molecular barcoded alpha/delta and beta/gamma adaptors was made. MiXCR, applied by TCRdb to the reads, yields one record per CDR3 protein. Among some 22,000 distinct CDR3 sequences listed, around 15% were seen once. This clonotype was seen repeatedly, ten times or more. V lost 5 bases and J lost 0, with 7 bases in between. The V gene's germline CDR1 is SEHNR and CDR2 FQNEAQ (reference sequence). The CDR3 has 13 amino acids. This chain uses TRBV7-9 with TRBJ1-1; no reliable D call. This clonotype was obtained from a donor at least 40 years old with multiple myeloma. What was sequenced was a population of CD138-negative cells sorted from bone marrow. Written as DNA, the CDR3 is TGTGCCAGCAGCGCCGGGGTGAACACTGAAGCTTTCTTT. This sequence encodes CASSAGVNTEAFF.